The source of this TCR beta chain is a study of T-cell memory formation after mild COVID-19. V lost 6 bases, J lost 4 bases, and 6 bases stayed unmatched. The CDR3 has 14 residues. Per germline, CDR1 MNHEY and CDR2 SVGAGI. Each CDR3 protein is one row after TCRdb ran MiXCR on the 5' RACE reads. The data contain about 410,000 distinct CDR3 sequences, approximately 18% of them singletons. This sequence originates from a young man who had mild COVID-19 (a few samples of this study predate the infection). Cell type and time point are not known. Material: PBMCs or a T cell subset sorted from them (not recorded which). The chain joins TRBV6-5 to TRBJ2-1; 7 nucleotides match TRBD1. The CDR3 coding sequence is TGTGCCAGCAGAGAAGTGGGACAGTACAATGAGCAGTTCTTC. This sequence encodes CASREVGQYNEQFF.